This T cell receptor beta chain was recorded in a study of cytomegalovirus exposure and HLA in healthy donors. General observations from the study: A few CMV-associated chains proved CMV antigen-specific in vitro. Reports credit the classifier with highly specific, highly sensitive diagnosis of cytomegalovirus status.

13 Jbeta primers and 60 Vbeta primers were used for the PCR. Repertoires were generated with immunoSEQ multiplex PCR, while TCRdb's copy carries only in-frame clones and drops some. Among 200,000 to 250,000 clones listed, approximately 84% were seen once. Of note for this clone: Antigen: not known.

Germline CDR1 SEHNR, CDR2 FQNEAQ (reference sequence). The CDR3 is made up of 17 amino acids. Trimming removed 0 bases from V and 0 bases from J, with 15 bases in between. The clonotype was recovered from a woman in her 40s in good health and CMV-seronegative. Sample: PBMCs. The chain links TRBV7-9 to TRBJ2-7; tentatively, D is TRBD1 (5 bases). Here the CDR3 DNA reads TGTGCCAGCAGCTTAGCTTTACGGACATGGAGCTCCTACGAGCAGTACTTC. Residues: CASSLALRTWSSYEQYF.